One and the same sample provided the 32 T cell receptor beta chains below, sequenced in a study of cytomegalovirus exposure and HLA in healthy donors. Here immunoSEQ multiplex PCR was the method, and the copy in TCRdb shows in-frame clones only, minus some. Here the sample spans 100,000 to 120,000 clones, roughly 88% being singletons. Sequenced sample: PBMCs. All receptors derive from a woman younger than 35 in good health and CMV-seronegative.

The chain uses TRBV7-6 and TRBJ2-1; possibly TRBD2 for D (6 bases). This CDR3 is built from 12 residues. Trimming shortened V by 4 bases and J by 6 bases, and 7 bases separated the two germline ends. Looked up from germline, CDR1 is SGHVS and CDR2 is FNYEAQ. CDR3 region: CASSWGVNEQFF. The CDR3 nucleotides are TGTGCCAGCAGCTGGGGGGTCAATGAGCAGTTCTTC.

This clone was counted between two and nine times. V gene TRBV6-1 combines with J gene TRBJ2-7, with 7 nucleotides matching TRBD1. Germline loops: CDR1 MNHNS, CDR2 SASEGT. V gave up 2 bases and J gave up 6 bases; unmatched junction bases: 10. The length of the CDR3 is 15 residues. As DNA, the CDR3 is TGTGCCAGCAGTGAAAGAGGGGAAGGGGGCGTCGAGCAGTACTTC. This sequence encodes CASSERGEGGVEQYF.

The chain joins TRBV9 to TRBJ2-7; TRBD1 matches 8 bases. This CDR3 is 15 amino acids long. Germline CDR1 is SGDLS and CDR2 is YYNGEE. V shed 1 base, J shed 3 bases, and the junction held 6 bases outside the gene matches. CDR3 coding DNA: TGTGCCAGCAGCGTAACAGGGGGAGCCCACTACGAGCAGTACTTC. Its protein product is CASSVTGGAHYEQYF.

The chain joins TRBV2 to TRBJ2-2; 7 bases match TRBD1. This CDR3 is 14 amino acids long. Germline CDR1 and CDR2: SNHLY and FYNNEI. V shed 6 bases and J 2 bases; nucleotides not matched to a gene: 3. The CDR3 DNA is TGTGCCAGCAGCTGGGACAGAAACACCGGGGAGCTGTTTTTT. It is translated as CASSWDRNTGELFF. The whole variable domain, remainder taken from reference TRBV2 and TRBJ2-2, is EPEVTQTPSHQVTQMGQEVILRCVPISNHLYFYWYRQILGQKVEFLVSFYNNEISEKSEIFDDQFSVERPDGSNFTLKIRSTKLEDSAMYFCASSWDRNTGELFFGEGSRLTVL.

The genes are TRBV19 and TRBJ1-5; 9 bases line up with TRBD1. The CDR3 is made up of 17 amino acids. Germline trimming cut 3 bases from V and 6 bases from J; bases unmatched to any gene: 12. The germline V gene has CDR1 LNHDA and CDR2 SQIVND (reference sequence). CDR3 sequence: CASSILGTGKVSQPQHF. In DNA form, the CDR3 reads TGTGCCAGTAGTATTCTCGGGACAGGGAAAGTATCTCAGCCCCAGCATTTT.

The CDR3 spells CASSLRGPDEQYF. The CDR3 DNA sequence: TGTGCCAGCAGTCTTCGCGGGCCGGACGAGCAGTACTTC. This chain connects TRBV13 to TRBJ2-7; weak D call: TRBD2 (5 bases). The CDR3 sequence is 13 residues long. Germline V gene sequence: CDR1 PRHDT, CDR2 FYEKMQ (reference sequence). V lost 6 bases, J lost 5 bases, and 14 bases lay in between.

This clone was seen ten or more times. The CDR3 region has the DNA TGTGCCAGCAAACCAACCCAGGGGTTGAATTCACCCCTCCACTTT. Amino acids: CASKPTQGLNSPLHF. The chain is built from TRBV6-1 and TRBJ1-6; tentative D call: TRBD1 (6 bases). Germline CDR1 and CDR2: MNHNS and SASEGT. The germline V and J ends were trimmed by 7 bases and 7 bases, with 17 bases remaining between them. The CDR3 covers 15 residues.

The V gene is TRBV4-2, the J gene TRBJ2-1; 8 positions agree with TRBD2. V gave up 0 bases and J gave up 6 bases; unmatched junction bases: 4. Germline-derived CDR1 and CDR2 are LGHNA and YNFKEQ. The CDR3 extends over 15 amino acids. CDR3 sequence: CASSQDRGGVNEQFF. CDR3 DNA: TGTGCCAGCAGCCAAGACCGGGGGGGCGTCAATGAGCAGTTCTTC.

The chain carries TRBV6-5 and TRBJ2-5, with TRBD2 matching 9 bases. V shed 6 bases, J shed 4 bases, and the junction held 6 bases outside the gene matches. Germline V gene sequence: CDR1 MNHEY, CDR2 SVGAGI. The CDR3 is made up of 14 amino acids. CDR3 in amino acids: CASSQSGGRETQYF. The DNA of the CDR3 is TGTGCCAGCAGCCAAAGCGGGGGGCGAGAGACCCAGTACTTC.

The rearrangement joins TRBV9 to TRBJ2-7; maybe TRBD2 (6 bases). Germline lookup yields CDR1 SGDLS and CDR2 YYNGEE. The CDR3 totals 14 residues. V dropped 0 bases and J dropped 7 bases, with 14 bases sitting between them. CDR3 sequence reads: CASSVGGAPREQYF. In DNA form, the CDR3 reads TGTGCCAGCAGCGTAGGCGGGGCTCCTCGAGAGCAGTACTTC. Combining the CDR3 with reference TRBV9 and TRBJ2-7 gives the whole variable domain DSGVTQTPKHLITATGQRVTLRCSPRSGDLSVYWYQQSLDQGLQFLIQYYNGEERAKGNILERFSAQQFPDLHSELNLSSLELGDSALYFCASSVGGAPREQYFGPGTRLTVT.

V usage is TRBV19 and J usage is TRBJ2-3; 11 bases map to TRBD2. This CDR3 spans 15 amino acids. Germline V CDR1 and CDR2: LNHDA, SQIVND (reference sequence). After removal of 6 bases from V and 2 bases from J, the junction contained 4 bases not matched to a gene. The CDR3 sequence is CASRGTSGYTDTQYF. The CDR3 region has the DNA TGTGCCAGTAGGGGGACTAGCGGTTACACAGATACGCAGTATTTT.

The rearrangement joins TRBV6-6 to TRBJ1-2; 8 bases map to TRBD1. CDR1 MNHNY and CDR2 SVGAGI come from the germline V gene (reference sequence). The CDR3 is 16 residues long. V was pared by 5 bases and J by 4 bases, with 12 bases of the junction left unmatched. DNA of the CDR3: TGTGCCAGCAGTCCCACCCGACAGGGGATGCGCTATGGCTACACCTTC. It encodes CASSPTRQGMRYGYTF.

This chain connects TRBV7-2 to TRBJ1-1; D is unresolved. CDR3 length: 15 residues. V lost 5 bases to trimming and J lost 1 base, with 14 bases between them. The germline V gene encodes CDR1 SGHTA and CDR2 FQGNSA. In DNA, the CDR3 is TGTGCCAGCAGCCCCTTAGGAGGGTGGAACACTGAAGCTTTCTTT. This sequence encodes CASSPLGGWNTEAFF.

This chain connects TRBV29-1 to TRBJ1-4, with TRBD1 as a possible D gene (5 bases). CDR3 length: 13 residues. Germline values: CDR1 SQVTM, CDR2 ANQGSEA. V was clipped by 5 bases and J by 0 bases, with 7 bases between them. Here the CDR3 DNA reads TGCAGCGTTCAGGGTGCAACTAATGAAAAACTGTTTTTT. Amino acids: CSVQGATNEKLFF.

This clone was detected a few times. This chain connects TRBV27 to TRBJ1-2, with a possible D match to TRBD1 (5 bases). V was trimmed by 0 bases and J by 5 bases, leaving 19 bases between them. CDR1 MNHEY and CDR2 SMNVEV come from the germline V gene (reference sequence). This CDR3 comprises 17 residues. This chain's CDR3 is CASSLSGGAGRKYGYTF. The DNA for the CDR3 is TGTGCCAGCAGTTTATCAGGAGGGGCGGGACGGAAATATGGCTACACCTTC.

V and J are TRBV2 and TRBJ2-2, with D possibly TRBD1 on 5 matching bases. The CDR3 has 14 residues. The V and J ends lost 6 bases and 5 bases respectively, with 13 bases between them. Germline CDR1 reads SNHLY; CDR2 reads FYNNEI. In DNA, the CDR3 is TGTGCCAGCAGACCCAAGGGGCAGACCGGGGAGCTGTTTTTT. Amino acid sequence: CASRPKGQTGELFF. Variable domain in full (rest from reference TRBV2 and TRBJ2-2): EPEVTQTPSHQVTQMGQEVILRCVPISNHLYFYWYRQILGQKVEFLVSFYNNEISEKSEIFDDQFSVERPDGSNFTLKIRSTKLEDSAMYFCASRPKGQTGELFFGEGSRLTVL.

V usage is TRBV10-3 and J usage is TRBJ1-5, with D possibly matching TRBD1 (6 bases). Trimming shortened V by 2 bases and J by 3 bases, and 14 bases separated the two germline ends. Germline V gene data show CDR1 as ENHRY and CDR2 as SYGVKD. The CDR3 has 16 residues. This CDR3 reads CAISETGRGLNQPQHF. CDR3 bases: TGTGCCATCAGTGAGACGGGCAGGGGCCTCAATCAGCCCCAGCATTTT.

The chain has TRBV7-8 and TRBJ1-5, with a possible D match to TRBD1 (6 bases). Germline CDR1 reads SGHVS; CDR2 reads FQNEAQ. The CDR3 length is 14 residues. V lost 4 bases to trimming and J lost 3 bases, with 10 bases between them. The CDR3 bases are TGTGCCAGCAGCTCGGACAGAAACAATCAGCCCCAGCATTTT. Translating gives CASSSDRNNQPQHF. Drawing the rest from reference TRBV7-8 and TRBJ1-5, the complete variable domain is GAGVSQSPRYKVAKRGQDVALRCDPISGHVSLFWYQQALGQGPEFLTYFQNEAQLDKSGLPSDRFFAERPEGSVSTLKIQRTQQEDSAVYLCASSSDRNNQPQHFGDGTRLSIL.

This clone was detected once. The V gene is TRBV27, the J gene TRBJ2-7, with 8 bases fitting TRBD2. The V segment lost 3 bases and the J segment 2 bases; nucleotides outside the gene matches: 9. Germline values: CDR1 MNHEY, CDR2 SMNVEV (reference sequence). This CDR3 has 16 residues. CDR3 sequence: CASSFQGLAEPYEQYF. In DNA, the CDR3 is TGTGCCAGCAGTTTCCAAGGACTAGCCGAACCCTACGAGCAGTACTTC.

As DNA, the CDR3 is TGTGCCAGCACCGGGGAGGGCCCCAACTCTGGAAACACCATATATTTT. This gives the protein CASTGEGPNSGNTIYF. This sequence joins TRBV5-4 and TRBJ1-3; D not resolved. Germline-derived CDR1 and CDR2 are SGHNT and YYREEE (reference sequence). Trimming took off 6 bases at V and 0 bases at J, with 16 bases between the two ends. The CDR3 has 16 amino acids.

The chain has TRBV6-1 and TRBJ1-5; 7 nucleotides agree with TRBD1. V lost 6 bases, J lost 1 base, and 6 bases stayed unmatched. This CDR3 is 15 amino acids long. The germline CDR1 and CDR2 sequences are MNHNS and SASEGT. CDR3 DNA sequence: TGTGCCAGCAGCAGCGACAGGGAAAGCAATCAGCCCCAGCATTTT. Translating gives CASSSDRESNQPQHF.

The V call is TRBV2, the J call TRBJ2-1, with 9 positions matching TRBD2. CDR3 length equals 14 residues. V was clipped by 7 bases and J by 9 bases; unmatched bases: 10. CDR1 is SNHLY, CDR2 FYNNEI, per germline. The CDR3 bases are TGTGCCAGCAAAAGTAGCGGGGGTGTTCGTGAGCAGTTCTTC. Protein: CASKSSGGVREQFF. The full variable domain, rest sourced from reference TRBV2 and TRBJ2-1, is EPEVTQTPSHQVTQMGQEVILRCVPISNHLYFYWYRQILGQKVEFLVSFYNNEISEKSEIFDDQFSVERPDGSNFTLKIRSTKLEDSAMYFCASKSSGGVREQFFGPGTRLTVL.

The genes are TRBV5-8 and TRBJ1-4; maybe TRBD1 (5 bases). CDR3 size: 16 residues. Germline V gene lookup returns CDR1 SGHTS and CDR2 YDEGEE. Trimming stripped 4 bases from V and 4 bases from J, with 17 bases between. The CDR3: CASSPFSGSVNEKLFF. In nucleotides, the CDR3 is TGTGCCAGCAGCCCTTTTTCAGGGTCGGTTAATGAAAAACTGTTTTTT.

The rearrangement joins TRBV9 to TRBJ1-5, with 7 positions matching TRBD1. J lost 2 bases, V lost 3 bases, and 2 bases had no gene match. The germline gives CDR1 SGDLS, CDR2 YYNGEE. The CDR3 totals 14 residues. The CDR3 spells CASSDGQGNQPQHF. DNA for the CDR3: TGTGCCAGCAGCGATGGACAGGGCAATCAGCCCCAGCATTTT.

This clone was picked up one time. This chain connects TRBV6-1 to TRBJ1-6, with 9 bases that match TRBD1. The germline gives CDR1 MNHNS, CDR2 SASEGT. The CDR3 loop spans 15 amino acids. With V trimmed by 4 bases and J by 10 bases, 8 bases remained unmatched. The CDR3 DNA sequence: TGTGCCAGCAGTGTGGGACAGGGAGGGAGGTCACCCCTCCACTTT. Encoded protein: CASSVGQGGRSPLHF.

In this sample, this clone turned up once. The rearrangement links TRBV10-3 to TRBJ2-7; no clear D. Trimming stripped 3 bases from V and 3 bases from J, with 18 bases between. The CDR3 length is 16 residues. The V gene's germline CDR1 is ENHRY and CDR2 SYGVKD. Here the CDR3 reads CAISDSTASDLYEQYF. The CDR3 DNA reads TGTGCCATCAGTGACTCTACAGCCAGTGACCTCTACGAGCAGTACTTC.

CDR3 sequence (DNA): TGTGCCAGCAGCGACCGAGCGACAGGGGGCACTGAAGCTTTCTTT. This codes for CASSDRATGGTEAFF. The rearrangement joins TRBV9 to TRBJ1-1; 9 bases align to TRBD1. This CDR3 contains 15 residues. In germline, CDR1 is SGDLS, CDR2 YYNGEE. Trimming cost V 3 bases and J 4 bases; bases outside gene matches: 7.

V gene TRBV19 combines with J gene TRBJ2-5, with 9 positions matching TRBD1. From germline, CDR1 is LNHDA and CDR2 SQIVND (reference sequence). The CDR3 spans 14 residues. J lost 5 bases, V lost 6 bases, and 7 bases had no gene match. CDR3 nucleotides: TGTGCCAGTAGCCGGGACAGGGATTCTGAGACCCAGTACTTC. This codes for CASSRDRDSETQYF.

This chain links TRBV28 with TRBJ2-2, with a tentative D call TRBD1 (6 bases). The CDR3 is made up of 14 amino acids. Trimming took 4 bases from V and 3 from J, leaving 9 bases between them. Germline assignment: CDR1 MDHEN and CDR2 SYDVKM. The chain's CDR3 is CASSSRGYTGELFF. CDR3 in DNA: TGTGCCAGCAGTTCCAGGGGCTACACCGGGGAGCTGTTTTTT.

The V call is TRBV9, the J call TRBJ1-2, with 7 bases that match TRBD1. Germline CDR1 reads SGDLS; CDR2 reads YYNGEE. The J segment lost 4 bases and the V segment lost 0 bases, leaving 0 bases of the junction unmatched. The CDR3 loop spans 13 amino acids. CDR3 in amino acids: CASSVDRGYGYTF. The CDR3 DNA sequence: TGTGCCAGCAGCGTAGACAGGGGCTATGGCTACACCTTC.

The rearrangement uses TRBV28 and TRBJ1-2, with a weak D call TRBD1 (6 bases). CDR3 length: 16 amino acids. Between the trimmed V and J ends, which lost 5 bases and 2 bases, there was a span of 18 bases. Germline loops: CDR1 MDHEN, CDR2 SYDVKM. CDR3 in DNA: TGTGCCAGCAGTCCAGGGGTCTCGTGGAAGAACTATGGCTACACCTTC. This translates into CASSPGVSWKNYGYTF.

This rearrangement joins TRBV19 to TRBJ1-5, with TRBD1 matching over 7 bases. J was trimmed by 3 bases and V by 7 bases; bases with no gene match: 9. CDR1 and CDR2 (germline): LNHDA, SQIVND (reference sequence). The CDR3 length is 15 residues. Here the CDR3 DNA reads TGTGCCAGTACCTTGACAGGGACCCCCAATCAGCCCCAGCATTTT. The encoded protein is CASTLTGTPNQPQHF. The complete variable domain, with remaining parts taken from reference TRBV19 and TRBJ1-5, reads DGGITQSPKYLFRKEGQNVTLSCEQNLNHDAMYWYRQDPGQGLRLIYYSQIVNDFQKGDIAEGYSVSREKKESFPLTVTSAQKNPTAFYLCASTLTGTPNQPQHFGDGTRLSIL.